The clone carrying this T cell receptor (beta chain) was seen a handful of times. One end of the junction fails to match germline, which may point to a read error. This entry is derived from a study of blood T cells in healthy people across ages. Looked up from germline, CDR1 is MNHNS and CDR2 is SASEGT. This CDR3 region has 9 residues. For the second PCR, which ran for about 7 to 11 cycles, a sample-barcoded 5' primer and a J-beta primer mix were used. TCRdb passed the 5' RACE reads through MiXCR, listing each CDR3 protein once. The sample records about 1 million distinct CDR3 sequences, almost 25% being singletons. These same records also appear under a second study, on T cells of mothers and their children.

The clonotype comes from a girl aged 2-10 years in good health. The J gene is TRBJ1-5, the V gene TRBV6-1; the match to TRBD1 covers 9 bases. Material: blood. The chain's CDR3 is CAIWDRALF. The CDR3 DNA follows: TGTGCCATATGGGACAGGGCCCTTTTT.